Listed here are 4 T cell receptor beta chains from one sample, sequenced in a study of T cell changes during pregnancy in multiple sclerosis. Repertoires were generated with immunoSEQ multiplex PCR, while TCRdb's copy carries only in-frame clones and drops some. The profile covers 45,000 to 50,000 clones, with 80% to 95% appearing a single time and 2% to 2.5% taken by the ten largest. The source material was peripheral blood, sampled in the third trimester of pregnancy. All receptors derive from a female donor with multiple sclerosis, enrolled in a pregnancy study.

This clone was observed a few times. The chain joins TRBV11-2 to TRBJ2-1; a possible D gene is TRBD1 (5 bases). The CDR3 sequence is 12 residues long. V dropped 6 bases and J dropped 6 bases, with 9 bases sitting between them. Germline-derived CDR1 and CDR2 are SGHAT and FQNNGV. The CDR3 spells CASSPQGNEQFF. As DNA, the CDR3 is TGTGCCAGCAGTCCGCAGGGCAATGAGCAGTTCTTC. Filled out from reference TRBV11-2 and TRBJ2-1, the complete variable domain reads EAGVAQSPRYKIIEKRQSVAFWCNPISGHATLYWYQQILGQGPKLLIQFQNNGVVDDSQLPKDRFSAERLKGVDSTLKIQPAKLEDSAVYLCASSPQGNEQFFGPGTRLTVL.

This chain links TRBV5-1 with TRBJ1-5, with D perhaps matching TRBD1 (6 bases). CDR1 is SGHRS, CDR2 YFSETQ, per germline. V was clipped by 3 bases and J by 0 bases, with 10 bases between them. CDR3 size: 15 residues. The CDR3 here is CASSSTGNSNQPQHF. As DNA, the CDR3 is TGCGCCAGCAGCTCAACAGGGAATAGCAATCAGCCCCAGCATTTT. Drawing the rest from reference TRBV5-1 and TRBJ1-5, the complete variable domain is KAGVTQTPRYLIKTRGQQVTLSCSPISGHRSVSWYQQTPGQGLQFLFEYFSETQRNKGNFPGRFSGRQFSNSRSEMNVSTLELGDSALYLCASSSTGNSNQPQHFGDGTRLSIL.

The J gene is TRBJ1-1, the V gene TRBV5-4; 12 bases line up with TRBD1. There are 14 residues in the CDR3. The germline CDR1 and CDR2 sequences are SGHNT and YYREEE (reference sequence). The ends lost 3 bases at V and 6 bases at J; junction bases unmatched: 3. The CDR3, as DNA: TGTGCCAGCAGCTCGGGACAGGGGGCACCTGAAGCTTTCTTT. Translation gives CASSSGQGAPEAFF.

This clone was seen a single time. The V and J genes are TRBV10-2 and TRBJ1-5; D not certain. Germline values: CDR1 WSHSY, CDR2 SAAADI. The CDR3 sequence is 16 residues long. Trimming pared 5 bases from V and 2 bases from J, leaving 16 bases between. The CDR3 DNA sequence: TGCGCCAGCAGTCCCCTCGGTGGCGGGGGCAATCAGCCCCAGCATTTT. Encoded protein: CASSPLGGGGNQPQHF.